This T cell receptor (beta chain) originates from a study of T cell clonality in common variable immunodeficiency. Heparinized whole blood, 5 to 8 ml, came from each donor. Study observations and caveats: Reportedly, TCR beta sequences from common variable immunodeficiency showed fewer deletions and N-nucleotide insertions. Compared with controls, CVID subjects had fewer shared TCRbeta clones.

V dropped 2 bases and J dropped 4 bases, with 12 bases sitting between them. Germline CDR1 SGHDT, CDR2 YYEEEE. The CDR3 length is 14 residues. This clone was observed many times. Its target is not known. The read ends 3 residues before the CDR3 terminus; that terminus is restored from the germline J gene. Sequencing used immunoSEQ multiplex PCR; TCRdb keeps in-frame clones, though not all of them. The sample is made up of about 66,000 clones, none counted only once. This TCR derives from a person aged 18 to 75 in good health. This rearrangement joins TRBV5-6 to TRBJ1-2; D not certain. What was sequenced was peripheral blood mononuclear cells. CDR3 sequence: CASSFLYQSYGYTF. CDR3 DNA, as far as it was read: TGTGCCAGCAGCTTTTTGTACCAGAGCTATGGC.